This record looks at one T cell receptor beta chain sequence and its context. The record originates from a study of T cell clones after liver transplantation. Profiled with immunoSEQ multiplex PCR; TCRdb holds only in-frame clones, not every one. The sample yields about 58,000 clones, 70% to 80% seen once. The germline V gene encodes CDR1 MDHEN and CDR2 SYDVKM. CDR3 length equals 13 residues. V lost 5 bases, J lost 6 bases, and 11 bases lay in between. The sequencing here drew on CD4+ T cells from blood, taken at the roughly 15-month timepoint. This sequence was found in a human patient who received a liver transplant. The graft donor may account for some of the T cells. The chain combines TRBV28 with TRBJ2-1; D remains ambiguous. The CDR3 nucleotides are TGTGCCAGCAGTCCGCTTTCCGCCAATGAGCAGTTCTTC. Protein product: CASSPLSANEQFF.